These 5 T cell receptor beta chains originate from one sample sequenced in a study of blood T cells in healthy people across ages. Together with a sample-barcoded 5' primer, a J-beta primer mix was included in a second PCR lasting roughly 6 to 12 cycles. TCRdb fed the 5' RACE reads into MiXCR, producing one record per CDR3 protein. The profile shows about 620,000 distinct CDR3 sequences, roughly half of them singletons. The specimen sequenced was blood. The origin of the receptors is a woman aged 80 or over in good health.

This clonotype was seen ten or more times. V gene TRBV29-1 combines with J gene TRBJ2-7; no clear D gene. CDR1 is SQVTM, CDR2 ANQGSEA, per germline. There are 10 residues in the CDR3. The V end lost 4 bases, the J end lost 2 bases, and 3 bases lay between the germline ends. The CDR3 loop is CSVGTYEQYF. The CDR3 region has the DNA TGCAGCGTTGGTACCTACGAGCAGTACTTC.

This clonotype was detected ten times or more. The CDR3 region has the DNA TGTGCCTGGAGAGCCGCTTGGGGCGAGCAGTACTTC. Its translation is CAWRAAWGEQYF. The rearrangement joins TRBV30 to TRBJ2-7; D remains ambiguous. Per germline, CDR1 GTSNPN and CDR2 SVGIG (reference sequence). Deletions cut 3 bases from V and 6 bases from J, with 12 bases between. The CDR3 is made up of 12 amino acids.

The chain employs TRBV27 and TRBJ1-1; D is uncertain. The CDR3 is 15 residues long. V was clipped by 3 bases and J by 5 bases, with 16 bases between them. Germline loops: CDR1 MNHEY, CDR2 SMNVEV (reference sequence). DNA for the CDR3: TGTGCCAGCAGTTTCTTTGGGCGCGGGGTGACTGAAGCTTTCTTT. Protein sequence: CASSFFGRGVTEAFF.

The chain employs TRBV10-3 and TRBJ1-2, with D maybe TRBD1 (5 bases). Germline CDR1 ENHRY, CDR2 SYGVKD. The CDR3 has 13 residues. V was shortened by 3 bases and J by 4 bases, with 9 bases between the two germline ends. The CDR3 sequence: CAISEEGLYGYTF. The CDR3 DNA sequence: TGTGCCATCAGTGAAGAGGGGCTCTATGGCTACACCTTC.

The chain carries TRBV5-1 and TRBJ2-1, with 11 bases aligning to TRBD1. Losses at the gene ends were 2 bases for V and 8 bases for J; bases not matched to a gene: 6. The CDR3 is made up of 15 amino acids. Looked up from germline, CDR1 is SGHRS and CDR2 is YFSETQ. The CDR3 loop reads CASSFWTGGIYEQFF. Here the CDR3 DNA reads TGCGCCAGCAGCTTCTGGACAGGGGGCATATATGAGCAGTTCTTC.